Listed below are T cell receptor beta chains from one sample, sequenced in a study of T-cell reconstitution after alpha-beta-depleted transplantation in children. TCRdb used MiXCR to reprocess the PCR reads, holding one entry per CDR3 protein. The table lists some 72,000 distinct CDR3 sequences, around 6.6% of them singletons. Sequenced material: PBMCs from the stem cell graft donor, taken from the stem cell graft. The receptors here all came from a human donor who donated a stem cell graft to a child with acute lymphoblastic leukemia. Both conserved end residues are part of each CDR3. D genes are given only for firm matches. Clone sizes are given selectively: once, few, many, or a class where the clone is expanded.

j_call clone_size v_call d_call cdr3_aa cdr3_nt
TRBJ2-1 few TRBV20-1 NA CSEGHNEQFF TGCAGTGAGGGACACAATGAGCAGTTCTTC
TRBJ1-1 NA TRBV3-1 TRBD1 CASSRTGTEAFF TGTGCCAGCAGCCGGACAGGCACTGAAGCTTTCTTT
TRBJ2-7 many TRBV4-3 NA CASSRGQETYEQYF TGCGCCAGCAGCCGGGGGCAGGAAACCTACGAGCAGTACTTC
TRBJ2-7 many TRBV29-1 NA CSVGTYEQYF TGCAGCGTTGGGACTTACGAGCAGTACTTC
TRBJ1-1 many TRBV29-1 NA CSVEGQLNTEAFF TGCAGCGTTGAAGGACAGTTGAACACTGAAGCTTTCTTT
TRBJ2-6 many TRBV5-1 TRBD1 CASSQKTGVGANVLTF TGCGCCAGCAGCCAAAAGACAGGGGTTGGGGCCAACGTCCTGACTTTC
TRBJ2-5 NA TRBV2 TRBD2 CASTNERGQQETQYF TGTGCCAGCACCAACGAGCGGGGGCAACAAGAGACCCAGTACTTC
TRBJ2-7 many TRBV7-2 NA CASSLAPGPSYEQYF TGTGCCAGCAGCTTAGCCCCAGGGCCCTCCTACGAGCAGTACTTC
TRBJ2-2 NA TRBV10-3 TRBD2 CAISESQRGDTGELFF TGTGCCATCAGTGAGTCCCAGCGGGGGGACACCGGGGAGCTGTTTTTT
TRBJ1-2 NA TRBV3-1 NA CATSKQVAVLPNYGYTF TGTGCCACCAGCAAGCAAGTGGCGGTGCTTCCTAACTATGGCTACACCTTC
TRBJ1-1 NA TRBV29-1 NA CSGKDGMNTEAFF TGCAGCGGAAAGGACGGCATGAACACTGAAGCTTTCTTT
TRBJ2-1 NA TRBV7-8 TRBD2 CASSFRAGGAPYNEQFF TGTGCCAGCAGCTTCCGAGCGGGAGGGGCTCCCTACAATGAGCAGTTCTTC
TRBJ1-1 many TRBV12-3/TRBV12-4 NA CASRDRSIVGQYKGNTEAFF TGTGCCAGCAGGGACCGCTCGATCGTAGGGCAATATAAGGGGAACACTGAAGCTTTCTTT
TRBJ2-2 many TRBV12-3/TRBV12-4 NA CASSLEGTVPGELFF TGTGCCAGCAGTTTGGAAGGGACCGTTCCCGGGGAGCTGTTTTTT
TRBJ2-7 many TRBV4-2 NA CASSQDQGRPWENEQYF TGTGCCAGCAGCCAAGATCAGGGACGGCCCTGGGAAAACGAGCAGTACTTC
TRBJ2-3 many TRBV12-3/TRBV12-4 TRBD1 CASRPDRGFTDTQYF TGTGCCAGCAGACCTGACAGGGGGTTTACAGATACGCAGTATTTT
TRBJ2-7 many TRBV7-3 NA CASSRTAGSSYEQYF TGTGCCAGCAGCCGGACGGCAGGTAGCTCCTACGAGCAGTACTTC
TRBJ1-1 many TRBV3-1 TRBD1 CASGTDRGRVTEAFF TGTGCCAGCGGCACTGACAGGGGGCGGGTCACTGAAGCTTTCTTT
TRBJ2-2 few TRBV6-1 TRBD2 CASSPGGTNFGELFF TGTGCCAGCAGTCCCGGGGGGACCAATTTCGGGGAGCTGTTTTTT
TRBJ2-5 many TRBV20-1 NA CSASGQETQYF TGCAGTGCTAGTGGCCAAGAGACCCAGTACTTC
TRBJ1-3 many TRBV28 NA CASSFTGYGNTIYF TGTGCCAGCAGTTTTACAGGGTACGGAAACACCATATATTTT
TRBJ2-1 many TRBV6-5 NA CASSYSPGMYNEQFF TGTGCCAGCAGTTACTCCCCAGGGATGTACAATGAGCAGTTCTTC
TRBJ2-7 many TRBV29-1 NA CSVEHQPYEQYF TGCAGCGTCGAGCACCAGCCCTACGAGCAGTACTTC
TRBJ2-1 many TRBV20-1 TRBD2 CSAWTSGGSYNEQFF TGCAGTGCCTGGACTAGCGGGGGCTCCTACAATGAGCAGTTCTTC